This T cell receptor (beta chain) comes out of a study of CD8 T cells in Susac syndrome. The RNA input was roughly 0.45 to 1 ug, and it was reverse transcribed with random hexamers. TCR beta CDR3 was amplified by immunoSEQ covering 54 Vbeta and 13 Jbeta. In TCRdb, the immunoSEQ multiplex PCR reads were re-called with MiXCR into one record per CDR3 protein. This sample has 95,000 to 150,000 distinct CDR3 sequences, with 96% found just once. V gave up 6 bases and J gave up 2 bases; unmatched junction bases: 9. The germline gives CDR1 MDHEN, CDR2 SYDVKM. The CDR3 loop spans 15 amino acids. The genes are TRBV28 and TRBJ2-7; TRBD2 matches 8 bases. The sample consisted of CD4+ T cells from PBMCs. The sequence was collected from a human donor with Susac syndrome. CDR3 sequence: CASRTGVAGPYEQYF. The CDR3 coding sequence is TGTGCCAGCAGAACGGGGGTAGCGGGACCCTACGAGCAGTACTTC. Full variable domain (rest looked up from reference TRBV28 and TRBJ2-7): DVKVTQSSRYLVKRTGEKVFLECVQDMDHENMFWYRQDPGLGLRLIYFSYDVKMKEKGDIPEGYSVSREKKERFSLILESASTNQTSMYLCASRTGVAGPYEQYFGPGTRLTVT.